These 21 T cell receptor beta chains share one sample of origin, sequenced in a study of pediatric ulcerative colitis. During colonoscopy, one to two rectal pinch biopsies were collected. The assay was immunoSEQ multiplex PCR, and TCRdb's table has in-frame clones only and misses some. This sample has around 36,000 clones, with about 81% found just once. Specimen: gut tissue. The receptors shown here come from a boy between 5 and 17 years old with mild ulcerative colitis.

V and J are TRBV30 and TRBJ1-5; weak D call: TRBD1 (6 bases). The CDR3 is 12 amino acids. Per germline, CDR1 GTSNPN and CDR2 SVGIG (reference sequence). Trimming shortened V by 4 bases and J by 3 bases, and 7 bases separated the two germline ends. The CDR3 here is CAWTGVNQPQHF. CDR3 in DNA: TGTGCCTGGACAGGGGTCAATCAGCCCCAGCATTTT.

This rearrangement joins TRBV27 to TRBJ2-3; no clear D. The length of the CDR3 is 12 residues. CDR1 MNHEY and CDR2 SMNVEV come from the germline V gene (reference sequence). V was clipped by 0 bases and J by 6 bases, with 4 bases between them. CDR3 sequence reads: CASSLSKDTQYF. The CDR3 bases are TGTGCCAGCAGTTTATCGAAGGATACGCAGTATTTT.

This chain joins TRBV7-2 and TRBJ2-4; 7 bases are a match to TRBD2. The CDR3 runs to 10 residues. Per germline, CDR1 SGHTA and CDR2 FQGNSA. J gave up 8 bases and V 8 bases, and 0 bases lay outside the gene matches. Here the CDR3 reads CASGRDIQYF. CDR3 in DNA: TGTGCCAGCGGGAGGGACATTCAGTACTTC.

The V gene is TRBV7-6, the J gene TRBJ2-5; unclear D gene. The CDR3 contains 15 residues. From germline, CDR1 is SGHVS and CDR2 FNYEAQ. V was pared by 5 bases and J by 0 bases, with 13 bases between. The CDR3 sequence is CASSAQQPYQETQYF. CDR3 nucleotides: TGTGCCAGCAGCGCCCAACAGCCGTACCAAGAGACCCAGTACTTC.

This clone showed up just once. The genes are TRBV4-1 and TRBJ1-2; no reliable D call. V was pared by 0 bases and J by 3 bases, with 11 bases between. The CDR3 has 15 amino acids. CDR1 MGHRA and CDR2 YSYEKL come from the germline V gene. In DNA, the CDR3 is TGCGCCAGCAGCCAAGAATATTCCGTCTACTATGGCTACACCTTC. Translated, it gives CASSQEYSVYYGYTF.

The rearrangement uses TRBV5-4 and TRBJ2-2; D is unresolved. Trimming shortened V by 6 bases and J by 2 bases, and 8 bases separated the two germline ends. Germline V lookup: CDR1 SGHNT, CDR2 YYREEE (reference sequence). This CDR3 is built from 13 residues. CDR3 nucleotides: TGTGCCAGCACCTCGCCCAACACCGGGGAGCTGTTTTTT. Its protein product is CASTSPNTGELFF.

The rearrangement uses TRBV29-1 and TRBJ1-1; the D gene is possibly TRBD1 (6 bases). V was clipped by 6 bases and J by 5 bases, with 22 bases between them. Germline assignment: CDR1 SQVTM and CDR2 ANQGSEA. This CDR3 has 15 residues. CDR3 region: CSVGPTLGGKTEAFF. CDR3 bases: TGCAGCGTCGGCCCGACCCTAGGGGGTAAGACTGAAGCTTTCTTT.

Details on this clone: The sample carries other DNA sequences with the same CDR3. The chain couples TRBV5-1 to TRBJ2-1; 7 bases match TRBD2. Germline CDR1 SGHRS, CDR2 YFSETQ. This CDR3 comprises 15 residues. The trim removed 1 base at V and 2 bases at J, leaving 3 bases unmatched. CDR3 sequence reads: CASSLRGDPYNEQFF. The CDR3 region has the DNA TGCGCCAGCAGCTTGCGGGGGGATCCCTACAATGAGCAGTTCTTC.

The chain couples TRBV5-1 to TRBJ1-2; D unclear. Germline V CDR1 and CDR2: SGHRS, YFSETQ. The V and J ends lost 0 bases and 4 bases respectively, with 7 bases between them. The length of the CDR3 is 13 residues. CDR3 region: CASSLDSFYGYTF. The CDR3 DNA follows: TGCGCCAGCAGCTTGGACAGCTTCTATGGCTACACCTTC.

The rearrangement uses TRBV4-2 and TRBJ2-3, with 7 bases fitting TRBD2. V lost 0 bases and J lost 1; bases outside the gene matches: 10. The CDR3 contains 18 residues. Germline V CDR1 and CDR2: LGHNA, YNFKEQ. CDR3 region: CASSQDASSRGGTDTQYF. The CDR3 nucleotides are TGTGCCAGCAGCCAAGATGCCTCTTCCCGGGGGGGCACAGATACGCAGTATTTT.

V is TRBV5-1 and J is TRBJ2-1, with D unclear. The ends were cut back, 0 bases at V and 4 bases at J, with 8 bases in the middle. Germline CDR1 and CDR2: SGHRS and YFSETQ. The CDR3 runs 14 residues. CDR3 sequence (DNA): TGCGCCAGCAGCTTGGGGCAGCAATACAATGAGCAGTTCTTC. Amino acid sequence: CASSLGQQYNEQFF.

The V and J genes are TRBV19 and TRBJ1-1; D remains unclear. The length of the CDR3 is 15 residues. V was pared by 2 bases and J by 4 bases, with 14 bases between. From germline, CDR1 is LNHDA and CDR2 SQIVND (reference sequence). CDR3 sequence (DNA): TGTGCCAGTAGTATATTCCCGGACGGGAGCACTGAAGCTTTCTTT. It specifies CASSIFPDGSTEAFF.

This chain joins TRBV9 and TRBJ2-1; D not certain. This CDR3 is 15 amino acids long. Germline V CDR1 and CDR2: SGDLS, YYNGEE. Trimming removed 0 bases at V and 2 bases at J, with 9 bases between. In DNA form, the CDR3 reads TGTGCCAGCAGCGTAGGTGGCGGCCCCTACAATGAGCAGTTCTTC. Translation: CASSVGGGPYNEQFF.

This chain joins TRBV7-8 and TRBJ2-3; possible D gene TRBD2, 5 bases. V was trimmed by 5 bases and J by 2 bases, leaving 17 bases between them. Germline loops: CDR1 SGHVS, CDR2 FQNEAQ. The CDR3 has 16 amino acids. The CDR3 loop reads CASSPLGADLTDTQYF. The CDR3 nucleotides are TGTGCCAGCAGCCCTTTGGGAGCGGACCTCACAGATACGCAGTATTTT.

A word on this clone: Germline is not matched at one junction end, which may reflect a read error. At the DNA level, this CDR3 is encoded by other sequences in the same sample as well. CDR3 sequence reads: CASSLDGTGLIPGELFF. The CDR3 nucleotides are TGCGCCAGCAGTTTGGACGGGACGGGGCTAATCCCCGGGGAGCTGTTTTTT. The chain recombines TRBV5-1 with TRBJ2-2; D may match TRBD1 or TRBD2 (5 bases each). From germline, CDR1 is SGHRS and CDR2 YFSETQ. The CDR3 sequence is 17 residues long.

This clone was seen once. V and J are TRBV6-1 and TRBJ1-2; D not resolved. This CDR3 region has 13 residues. Germline V gene sequence: CDR1 MNHNS, CDR2 SASEGT. Trimming cost V 4 bases and J 6 bases, with 12 bases left between them. This chain's CDR3 is CASSGGEFDGYTF. Written as DNA, the CDR3 is TGTGCCAGCAGTGGTGGGGAATTTGATGGCTACACCTTC.

The rearrangement links TRBV11-2 to TRBJ2-7, with D perhaps matching TRBD2 (6 bases). Germline V CDR1 and CDR2: SGHAT, FQNNGV. This CDR3 has 15 amino acids. The V end was cut by 4 bases, the J end by 9 bases, with 22 bases between. CDR3 residues: CASSSLRDSSFGQYF. In nucleotides, the CDR3 is TGTGCCAGCAGCTCCTTAAGGGACTCTAGTTTCGGGCAGTACTTC.

The chain has TRBV7-8 and TRBJ1-4, with D unclear. Germline CDR1 SGHVS, CDR2 FQNEAQ. The ends were cut back, 5 bases at V and 4 bases at J, with 11 bases in the middle. The CDR3 covers 14 residues. DNA of the CDR3: TGTGCCAGCAGCCCTGGACGGAATAATGAAAAACTGTTTTTT. Translating gives CASSPGRNNEKLFF. Filled out from reference TRBV7-8 and TRBJ1-4, the complete variable domain reads GAGVSQSPRYKVAKRGQDVALRCDPISGHVSLFWYQQALGQGPEFLTYFQNEAQLDKSGLPSDRFFAERPEGSVSTLKIQRTQQEDSAVYLCASSPGRNNEKLFFGSGTQLSVL.

This clone was recorded only once. V usage is TRBV6-1 and J usage is TRBJ1-2; 8 bases map to TRBD1. Looked up from germline, CDR1 is MNHNS and CDR2 is SASEGT. This CDR3 comprises 13 residues. Unmatched junction bases numbered 4, after V lost 7 bases and J lost 3 bases. This CDR3 reads CASTMTGDYGYTF. In DNA, the CDR3 is TGTGCCAGCACTATGACAGGGGACTATGGCTACACCTTC.

V gene TRBV5-4 combines with J gene TRBJ1-2; 8 bases are a match to TRBD1. CDR3 length: 16 residues. Losses at the gene ends were 2 bases for V and 6 bases for J; bases not matched to a gene: 12. The V gene's germline CDR1 is SGHNT and CDR2 YYREEE (reference sequence). The CDR3 loop reads CASSFYRQGSVDGYTF. The CDR3 DNA follows: TGTGCCAGCAGCTTTTATAGACAGGGGAGCGTAGATGGCTACACCTTC.

The chain couples TRBV15 to TRBJ1-2; D not resolved. V shed 0 bases and J shed 8 bases, with 10 bases lying between them. Germline CDR1 reads LNHNV; CDR2 reads YYDKDF (reference sequence). This CDR3 has 13 residues. CDR3 DNA sequence: TGTGCCACCAGCAGAGACTACAACTCAGGCTACACCTTC. Protein product: CATSRDYNSGYTF.